This T cell receptor (beta chain) comes out of a study of control samples from healthy donors and cancer patients. Here immunoSEQ multiplex PCR was the method, and the copy in TCRdb shows in-frame clones only, minus some. Seen here are some 120,000 clones, 85% to 90% observed once, and the top ten hold 2% to 2.5%. The germline CDR1 and CDR2 sequences are MNHEY and SVGAGI. V dropped 5 bases and J dropped 5 bases, with 6 bases sitting between them. This CDR3 comprises 11 residues. The receptor was derived from a woman in her 70s in good health. The specimen sequenced was blood. The gene calls are TRBV6-5 and TRBJ1-2; D unclear. As DNA, the CDR3 is TGTGCCAGCAGTCCTGGTTATGGCTACACCTTC. Translation: CASSPGYGYTF.